This is a list of T cell receptor beta chains from one sample in a study of neurological immune-mediated disorders. TCRdb recomputed calls from the 5' RACE reads with MiXCR, one row per CDR3 protein. The sample includes 35,000 or so distinct CDR3 sequences, around a tenth seen only once; the top ten take approximately 6.9%. The sequenced sample consisted of PBMCs. The receptors stem from a woman under 40 with HTLV-1-associated myelopathy (HAM/TSP). Each CDR3 is given without its conserved first and last residue. Fields, in order: D gene, J gene, V gene, CDR3 protein. D genes are given only for firm matches.

d_call: -; j_call: TRBJ1-2; v_call: TRBV5-1; cdr3_aa: ASSGGINGYT
d_call: -; j_call: TRBJ1-1; v_call: TRBV12-3/TRBV12-4; cdr3_aa: ASSLFGLSMNTEAF
d_call: -; j_call: TRBJ2-7; v_call: TRBV7-2; cdr3_aa: ASSPVGIGLKGEQY
d_call: -; j_call: TRBJ2-2; v_call: TRBV5-1; cdr3_aa: ASSNRASYTGELF
d_call: -; j_call: TRBJ2-2; v_call: TRBV7-9; cdr3_aa: ASSLWQGLNTGELF
d_call: -; j_call: TRBJ2-1; v_call: TRBV7-2; cdr3_aa: ASSPDYLHNEQF
d_call: -; j_call: TRBJ1-6; v_call: TRBV10-3; cdr3_aa: AISEMGSLSPLH
d_call: TRBD1; j_call: TRBJ2-7; v_call: TRBV20-1; cdr3_aa: SARVLDRVSEQY
d_call: -; j_call: TRBJ1-2; v_call: TRBV7-9; cdr3_aa: ASSLARPGGKRNYGYT
d_call: -; j_call: TRBJ2-5; v_call: TRBV20-1; cdr3_aa: SASTREETQY
d_call: -; j_call: TRBJ1-5; v_call: TRBV7-2; cdr3_aa: ASSPGGPSNQPQH
d_call: -; j_call: TRBJ1-5; v_call: TRBV15; cdr3_aa: ATSQYNQPQH
d_call: TRBD2; j_call: TRBJ2-1; v_call: TRBV5-5; cdr3_aa: ASQNSGGVYNEQF
d_call: TRBD2; j_call: TRBJ2-1; v_call: TRBV5-1; cdr3_aa: ASNRTSVGYEQF
d_call: -; j_call: TRBJ1-5; v_call: TRBV5-1; cdr3_aa: ASSLGGVNSNQPQH
d_call: -; j_call: TRBJ2-7; v_call: TRBV7-9; cdr3_aa: ASSFLQGGEQY
d_call: -; j_call: TRBJ2-3; v_call: TRBV14; cdr3_aa: ASSPSFGWSDTQY
d_call: TRBD1; j_call: TRBJ2-7; v_call: TRBV20-1; cdr3_aa: SVQGALDEQY
d_call: -; j_call: TRBJ1-4; v_call: TRBV20-1; cdr3_aa: SARKSTSSRTNEKLF
d_call: TRBD1; j_call: TRBJ2-7; v_call: TRBV5-1; cdr3_aa: ASSLAGTGASYEQY
d_call: TRBD1; j_call: TRBJ2-1; v_call: TRBV5-1; cdr3_aa: ASSFLLGQGPHNEQF
d_call: -; j_call: TRBJ1-1; v_call: TRBV20-1; cdr3_aa: SAKQGSLRDTEAF
d_call: TRBD2; j_call: TRBJ2-1; v_call: TRBV14; cdr3_aa: ASSLVGGSHYNEQF
d_call: -; j_call: TRBJ1-2; v_call: TRBV4-1; cdr3_aa: ASSTRSWTADGYT
d_call: -; j_call: TRBJ1-5; v_call: TRBV30; cdr3_aa: AWSPDGHFQPQH
d_call: -; j_call: TRBJ1-2; v_call: TRBV5-1; cdr3_aa: ASRTGQGIEYGYT
d_call: -; j_call: TRBJ2-1; v_call: TRBV30; cdr3_aa: AWSVGGYNEQF
d_call: -; j_call: TRBJ1-6; v_call: TRBV11-2; cdr3_aa: ASSLPPPNSPLH
d_call: -; j_call: TRBJ2-1; v_call: TRBV20-1; cdr3_aa: SARDPGRSSYNEQF
d_call: -; j_call: TRBJ2-1; v_call: TRBV20-1; cdr3_aa: SARDARSSYNEQF
d_call: TRBD1; j_call: TRBJ1-2; v_call: TRBV7-8; cdr3_aa: ASSLEGALGYT
d_call: -; j_call: TRBJ2-7; v_call: TRBV11-2; cdr3_aa: ASSLIGGGEQY
d_call: -; j_call: TRBJ1-2; v_call: TRBV5-1; cdr3_aa: ASSPPQPTGGYT
d_call: -; j_call: TRBJ2-3; v_call: TRBV18; cdr3_aa: ASSPPSSEGDTQY
d_call: -; j_call: TRBJ1-5; v_call: TRBV7-9; cdr3_aa: ASSLAGQPQH
d_call: TRBD1; j_call: TRBJ1-6; v_call: TRBV20-1; cdr3_aa: SASDRGNSPLH
d_call: TRBD2; j_call: TRBJ2-1; v_call: TRBV9; cdr3_aa: ASGPSGVNEQF
d_call: -; j_call: TRBJ1-5; v_call: TRBV27; cdr3_aa: ASSLSGGSRPQH
d_call: -; j_call: TRBJ1-4; v_call: TRBV11-2; cdr3_aa: ASSSRTGSPGRELF
d_call: TRBD2; j_call: TRBJ2-3; v_call: TRBV4-2; cdr3_aa: ASSQDLSGGALDTQY
d_call: -; j_call: TRBJ2-7; v_call: TRBV24-1; cdr3_aa: ATSGTHSYEQY
d_call: TRBD1; j_call: TRBJ1-5; v_call: TRBV12-5; cdr3_aa: ASGPRTGARNQPQH
d_call: -; j_call: TRBJ1-2; v_call: TRBV2; cdr3_aa: ASSGGGLLGYT
d_call: TRBD2; j_call: TRBJ2-7; v_call: TRBV3-1; cdr3_aa: ASAIGGGSGYEQY
d_call: -; j_call: TRBJ2-7; v_call: TRBV20-1; cdr3_aa: SAKRQTYEQY
d_call: TRBD1; j_call: TRBJ1-1; v_call: TRBV30; cdr3_aa: AWNRGGTEAF
d_call: -; j_call: TRBJ2-7; v_call: TRBV5-1; cdr3_aa: ASSSSPRVGSYEQY
d_call: -; j_call: TRBJ1-5; v_call: TRBV20-1; cdr3_aa: SARVRINQPQH
d_call: -; j_call: TRBJ2-7; v_call: TRBV7-6; cdr3_aa: ASSGRPYEQY
d_call: -; j_call: TRBJ2-1; v_call: TRBV20-1; cdr3_aa: SARDAGALGDEQF
d_call: TRBD1; j_call: TRBJ2-7; v_call: TRBV2; cdr3_aa: ASRWDSVHEQY
d_call: -; j_call: TRBJ2-7; v_call: TRBV20-1; cdr3_aa: SAPSTSEQY
d_call: -; j_call: TRBJ1-1; v_call: TRBV7-2; cdr3_aa: ASSFYICSARRERIMNTEAF
d_call: TRBD2; j_call: TRBJ2-7; v_call: TRBV3-1; cdr3_aa: ASSQTSGGPYEQY
d_call: TRBD1; j_call: TRBJ2-1; v_call: TRBV3-1; cdr3_aa: ASSQGAGGASNEQF